This T cell receptor (beta chain) was profiled in a study of blood T cell repertoires in COVID-19. Whole-study context: The United States, Italy and Spain were the sources of the acute and convalescent COVID-19 samples. T cells, B-cell-depleted T cells, or PBMCs provided the cDNA or gDNA that served as material.

It was during active infection that Seattle patients were enrolled and then longitudinally followed. The CDR3 runs 14 residues. Looked up from germline, CDR1 is SGHDT and CDR2 is YYEEEE. Trimming took off 4 bases at V and 4 bases at J, with 12 bases between the two ends. Source study methods: Reference gene primer amplification gave estimated nucleated cell counts. TCRdb's table, derived via immunoSEQ multiplex PCR, lists solely in-frame clones and lacks some. That table is the source of V, J and clone size, and D and trimming were worked out from the DNA. This sample has hundreds of thousands of clones, with around 86% found just once.

The genes are TRBV5-6 and TRBJ1-3; D remains unclear. The receptor was derived from a woman at least 80 years old with COVID-19, enrolled during active disease. The specimen sequenced was peripheral blood. The CDR3 nucleotides read TGTGCCAGCAGCACCCGGGTGCGAGGAAACACCATATATTTT. Translated, it gives CASSTRVRGNTIYF.